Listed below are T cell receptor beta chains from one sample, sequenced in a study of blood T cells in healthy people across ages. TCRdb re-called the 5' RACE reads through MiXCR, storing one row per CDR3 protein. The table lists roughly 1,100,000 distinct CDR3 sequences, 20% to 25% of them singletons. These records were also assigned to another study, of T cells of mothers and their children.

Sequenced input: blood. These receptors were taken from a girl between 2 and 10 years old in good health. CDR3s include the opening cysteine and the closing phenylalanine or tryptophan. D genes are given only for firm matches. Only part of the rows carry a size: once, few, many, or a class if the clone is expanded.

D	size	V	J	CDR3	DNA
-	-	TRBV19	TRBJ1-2	CASTPGGDYGYTF	TGTGCCAGTACCCCGGGTGGGGATTATGGCTACACCTTC
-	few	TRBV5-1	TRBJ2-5	CASSLGTSQGETQYF	TGCGCCAGCAGCTTGGGGACATCCCAAGGGGAGACCCAGTACTTC
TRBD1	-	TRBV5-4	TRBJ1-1	CASGTGEDPEAFF	TGTGCCAGCGGGACAGGTGAAGACCCGGAAGCTTTCTTT
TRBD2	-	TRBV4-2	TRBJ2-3	CASSKGPAGRDTQYF	TGTGCCAGCAGCAAGGGACCAGCGGGGCGAGATACGCAGTATTTT
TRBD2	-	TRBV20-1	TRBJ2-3	CSARDLPSGFTDTQYF	TGCAGTGCTAGAGATCTACCTAGCGGCTTTACAGATACGCAGTATTTT
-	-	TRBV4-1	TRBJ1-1	CASSQAGAGTETFF	TGCGCCAGCAGCCAAGCAGGGGCGGGGACTGAAACTTTCTTT
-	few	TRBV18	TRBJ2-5	CASSPGGAGRETQYF	TGTGCCAGCTCACCAGGTGGGGCCGGCAGAGAGACCCAGTACTTC
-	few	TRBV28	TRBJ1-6	CASSSDLLPLHF	TGTGCCAGCAGTTCGGACCTACTACCCCTCCACTTT
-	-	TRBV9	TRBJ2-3	CASSTLGGPDTQYF	TGTGCCAGCAGCACCCTGGGGGGTCCGGATACGCAGTATTTT
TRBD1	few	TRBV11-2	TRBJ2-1	CASSLTQGDYNEQFF	TGTGCCAGCAGCTTAACACAGGGGGATTACAATGAGCAGTTCTTC
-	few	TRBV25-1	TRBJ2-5	CASSDTTGPQETQYF	TGTGCCAGCAGCGATACGACAGGTCCTCAAGAGACCCAGTACTTC
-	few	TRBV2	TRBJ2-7	CASSQFRASYEQYF	TGTGCCAGCAGTCAGTTTCGGGCTTCCTACGAGCAGTACTTC
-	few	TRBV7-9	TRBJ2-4	CASSLNAIAKNIQYF	TGTGCCAGCAGCTTAAATGCGATAGCCAAAAACATTCAGTACTTC
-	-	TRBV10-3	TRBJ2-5	CAIRPGYQETQYF	TGTGCCATCAGACCGGGTTACCAAGAGACCCAGTACTTC
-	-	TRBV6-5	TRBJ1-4	CASSYSVYHEKLFF	TGTGCCAGCAGTTACTCAGTGTATCATGAAAAACTGTTTTTT
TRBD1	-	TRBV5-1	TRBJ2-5	CASSFSGTEGETQYF	TGCGCCAGCAGCTTCTCCGGGACAGAAGGAGAGACCCAGTACTTC
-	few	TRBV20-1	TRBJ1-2	CSARDTSRRGGYTF	TGCAGTGCTAGAGATACGTCGAGGAGGGGGGGCTACACCTTC
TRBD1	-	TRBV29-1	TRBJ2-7	CSVEAWGQGKEQYF	TGCAGCGTTGAAGCCTGGGGACAGGGAAAAGAGCAGTACTTC
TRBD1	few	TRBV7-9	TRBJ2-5	CASSRNPGGGGETQYF	TGTGCCAGCAGCCGAAACCCAGGGGGCGGAGGGGAGACCCAGTACTTC
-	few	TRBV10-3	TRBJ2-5	CAISETDGETQYF	TGTGCCATCAGTGAGACCGACGGCGAGACCCAGTACTTC
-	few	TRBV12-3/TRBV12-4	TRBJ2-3	CASRPTMRRTADTFAGTDTQYF	TGTGCCAGCAGACCGACCATGAGGAGGACAGCAGACACCTTTGCGGGCACAGATACGCAGTATTTT
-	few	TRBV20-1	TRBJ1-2	CSARQRDYGYTF	TGCAGTGCTAGACAGCGGGACTATGGCTACACCTTC
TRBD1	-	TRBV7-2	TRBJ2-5	CASSTPGGGETQYF	TGTGCCAGCAGCACTCCAGGGGGCGGGGAGACCCAGTACTTC
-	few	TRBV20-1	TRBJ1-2	CSARWVQNYGYTF	TGCAGTGCTAGATGGGTACAGAACTATGGCTACACCTTC
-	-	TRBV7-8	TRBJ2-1	CASSFEGEYNEQFF	TGTGCCAGCAGCTTTGAAGGGGAGTACAATGAGCAGTTCTTC
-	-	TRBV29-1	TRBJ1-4	CSVLKLFF	TGCAGCGTATTGAAACTGTTTTTT
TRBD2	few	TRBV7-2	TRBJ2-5	CASRRGGSQETQYF	TGTGCCAGCAGGCGGGGGGGATCCCAAGAGACCCAGTACTTC
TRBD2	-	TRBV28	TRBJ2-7	CASSLPTSGIYEQYF	TGTGCCAGCAGTTTACCGACTAGCGGGATCTACGAGCAGTACTTC
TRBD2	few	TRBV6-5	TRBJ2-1	CASSYFGGGYNEQFF	TGTGCCAGCAGTTACTTTGGCGGGGGCTACAATGAGCAGTTCTTC
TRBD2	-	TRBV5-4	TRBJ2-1	CASSWGTSGIGEQFF	TGTGCCAGCAGCTGGGGGACTAGCGGGATTGGTGAGCAGTTCTTC
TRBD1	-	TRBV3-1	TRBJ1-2	CASSRQGAPDYGYTF	TGTGCCAGCAGCCGACAGGGGGCGCCGGACTATGGCTACACCTTC
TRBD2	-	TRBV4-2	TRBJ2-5	CASSQEVGVSGRGETQYF	TGTGCCAGCAGCCAAGAGGTGGGCGTATCTGGGCGGGGGGAGACCCAGTACTTC
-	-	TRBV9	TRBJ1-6	CASSARTDNSPLHF	TGTGCCAGCAGCGCCCGGACGGATAATTCACCCCTCCACTTT
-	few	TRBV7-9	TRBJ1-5	CASSLKGGQPQHF	TGTGCCAGCAGCTTGAAAGGGGGGCAGCCCCAGCATTTT
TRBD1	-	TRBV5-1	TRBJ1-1	CASSSGQGASEAFF	TGCGCCAGCAGCTCCGGACAGGGGGCGTCTGAAGCTTTCTTT
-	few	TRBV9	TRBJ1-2	CASSVDGVLNYGYTF	TGTGCCAGCAGCGTAGATGGTGTCCTCAACTATGGCTACACCTTC
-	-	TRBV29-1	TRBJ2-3	CSVEAWSDDTQYF	TGCAGCGTTGAAGCCTGGTCGGACGATACGCAGTATTTT
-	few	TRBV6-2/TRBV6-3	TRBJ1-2	CATRLVNYGYTF	TGTGCCACCCGACTAGTGAACTATGGCTACACCTTC
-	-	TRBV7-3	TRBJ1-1	CASSLYGGVNTEAFF	TGTGCCAGCAGCCTGTACGGAGGGGTGAACACTGAAGCTTTCTTT
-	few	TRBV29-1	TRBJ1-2	CSVLWVGINYGYTF	TGCAGCGTTCTTTGGGTGGGCATAAACTATGGCTACACCTTC
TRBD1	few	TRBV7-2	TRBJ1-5	CASSRDGQGNQPQHF	TGTGCCAGCAGTCGCGATGGACAGGGCAATCAGCCCCAGCATTTT
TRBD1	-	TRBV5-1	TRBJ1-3	CASSPAGTAGNTIYF	TGCGCCAGCAGCCCTGCCGGGACAGCAGGAAACACCATATATTTT
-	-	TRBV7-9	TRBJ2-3	CASSAHEGDTQYF	TGTGCCAGCAGCGCCCATGAGGGGGATACGCAGTATTTT
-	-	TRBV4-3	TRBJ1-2	CASSQVGAGGDYGYTF	TGCGCCAGCAGCCAAGTCGGGGCCGGGGGGGACTATGGCTACACCTTC